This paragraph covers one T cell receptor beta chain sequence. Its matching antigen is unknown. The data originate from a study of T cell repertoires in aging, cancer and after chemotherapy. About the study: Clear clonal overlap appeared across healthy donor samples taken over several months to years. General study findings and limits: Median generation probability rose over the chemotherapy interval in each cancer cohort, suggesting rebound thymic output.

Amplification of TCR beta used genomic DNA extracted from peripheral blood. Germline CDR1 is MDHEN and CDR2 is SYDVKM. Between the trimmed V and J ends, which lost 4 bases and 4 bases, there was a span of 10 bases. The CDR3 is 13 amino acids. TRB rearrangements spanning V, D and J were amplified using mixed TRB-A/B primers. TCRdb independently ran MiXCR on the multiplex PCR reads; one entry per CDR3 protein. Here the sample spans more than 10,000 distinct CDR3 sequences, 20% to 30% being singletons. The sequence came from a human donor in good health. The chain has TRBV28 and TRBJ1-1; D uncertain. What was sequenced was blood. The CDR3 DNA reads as TGTGCCAGCAGTTCAGGAACGGGCACTGAAGCTTTCTTT. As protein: CASSSGTGTEAFF.